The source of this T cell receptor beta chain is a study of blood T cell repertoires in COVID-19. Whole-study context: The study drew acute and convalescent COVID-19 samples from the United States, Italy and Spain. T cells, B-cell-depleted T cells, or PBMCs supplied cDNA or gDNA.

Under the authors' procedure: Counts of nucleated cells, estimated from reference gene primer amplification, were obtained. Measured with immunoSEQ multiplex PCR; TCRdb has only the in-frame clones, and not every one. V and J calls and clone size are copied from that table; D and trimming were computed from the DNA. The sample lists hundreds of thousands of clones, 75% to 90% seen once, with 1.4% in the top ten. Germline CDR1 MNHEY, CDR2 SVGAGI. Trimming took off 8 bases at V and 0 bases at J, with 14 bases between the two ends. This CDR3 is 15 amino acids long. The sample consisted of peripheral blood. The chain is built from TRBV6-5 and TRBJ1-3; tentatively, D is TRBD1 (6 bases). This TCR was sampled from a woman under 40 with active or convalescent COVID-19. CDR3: CASQLDRNSGNTIYF. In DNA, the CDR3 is TGTGCCAGCCAACTGGACAGAAACTCTGGAAACACCATATATTTT.